This TCR beta chain was retrieved from a study of cytomegalovirus exposure and HLA in healthy donors. As concerns this clone: Antigen unknown. One end of the junction fails to match germline, which may point to a read error.

Regarding the study as a whole: Reported findings show TCR beta sequences accurately forecast HLA-A and HLA-B alleles in most subjects. Altogether, 160 or so TCR beta chains were recorded as cytomegalovirus-associated.

PCR used 60 Vbeta primers and 13 Jbeta primers. Assay: immunoSEQ multiplex PCR; the TCRdb copy retains only in-frame clones and omits some. The data show approximately 150,000 clones, with around 86% seen just once and 1.9% held by the top ten. The CDR3 runs to 15 residues. Germline CDR1 and CDR2: SSHAT and FNYEAQ (reference sequence). The specimen was PBMCs. The TCR sequence derives from a human donor in good health. The V call is TRBV7-7, the J call TRBJ2-1, with TRBD1 matching 10 bases. CDR3 residues: CASSSGTGDSNEQFF. The CDR3 DNA follows: TGTGCTAGCAGCTCCGGGACAGGGGATAGCAATGAGCAGTTCTTC. The full variable domain, with the rest looked up from reference TRBV7-7 and TRBJ2-1, is GAGVSQSPRYKVTKRGQDVTLRCDPISSHATLYWYQQALGQGPEFLTYFNYEAQPDKSGLPSDRFSAERPEGSISTLTIQRTEQRDSAMYRCASSSGTGDSNEQFFGPGTRLTVL.